This T cell receptor (beta chain) was documented in a study of regulatory T cells in long-lasting Graves disease. The CDR3 is 17 amino acids. The V gene's germline CDR1 is MNHEY and CDR2 SMNVEV (reference sequence). Unmatched junction bases numbered 16, after V lost 5 bases and J lost 7 bases. Arm-PCR of CDR3 regions and iRepertoire HTBI primers were used to build TCR beta libraries. TCRdb reprocessed the multiplex PCR reads with MiXCR, giving one entry per CDR3 protein. The sample records roughly 420,000 distinct CDR3 sequences, 14% being singletons. The sample's time point: newly diagnosed GD, antithyroid drugs for less than 3 months. The TCR library used RNA extracted from PBMCs. Notes on the study in general: Those with persistent disease had in common more public clonotypes (about 3,000) than new patients (roughly 1,000).

This clonotype was observed at least ten times. Its antigen remains unknown. These data were likewise used in another study, on T cells in Graves' hyperthyroidism and ophthalmopathy. Turning to that study: First-round RT-PCR with HTBI primers amplified the TCR CDR3 region.

The chain has TRBV27 and TRBJ2-1, with 8 positions matching TRBD1. Here the sequenced sample was peripheral blood mononuclear cells (PBMCs), taken at new diagnosis, from a patient treated with antithyroid drugs. This clonotype was obtained from a woman between 45 and 65 years old with Graves disease. The CDR3 region has the DNA TGTGCCAGCAGTCCCGTCAGGGGGCGCGTCTCGGGTAATGAGCAGTTCTTC. Protein sequence: CASSPVRGRVSGNEQFF.